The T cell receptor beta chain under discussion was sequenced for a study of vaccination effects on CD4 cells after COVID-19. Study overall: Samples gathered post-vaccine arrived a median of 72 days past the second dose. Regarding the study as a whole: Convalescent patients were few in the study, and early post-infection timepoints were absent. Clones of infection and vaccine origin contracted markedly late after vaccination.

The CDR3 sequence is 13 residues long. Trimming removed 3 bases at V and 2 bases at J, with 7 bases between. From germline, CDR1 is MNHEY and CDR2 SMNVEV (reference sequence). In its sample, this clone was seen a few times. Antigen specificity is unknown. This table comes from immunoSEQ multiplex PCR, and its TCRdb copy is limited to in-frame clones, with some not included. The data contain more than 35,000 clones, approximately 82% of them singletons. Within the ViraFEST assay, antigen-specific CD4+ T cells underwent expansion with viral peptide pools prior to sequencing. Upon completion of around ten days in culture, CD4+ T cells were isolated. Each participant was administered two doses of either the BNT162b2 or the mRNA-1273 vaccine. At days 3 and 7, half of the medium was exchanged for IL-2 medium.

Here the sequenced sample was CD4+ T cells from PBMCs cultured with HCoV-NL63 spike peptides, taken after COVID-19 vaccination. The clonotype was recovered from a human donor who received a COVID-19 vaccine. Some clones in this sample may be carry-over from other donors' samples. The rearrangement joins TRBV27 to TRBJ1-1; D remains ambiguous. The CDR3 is CASSLGLNTEAFF. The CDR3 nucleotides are TGTGCCAGCAGTTTGGGATTAAACACTGAAGCTTTCTTT.